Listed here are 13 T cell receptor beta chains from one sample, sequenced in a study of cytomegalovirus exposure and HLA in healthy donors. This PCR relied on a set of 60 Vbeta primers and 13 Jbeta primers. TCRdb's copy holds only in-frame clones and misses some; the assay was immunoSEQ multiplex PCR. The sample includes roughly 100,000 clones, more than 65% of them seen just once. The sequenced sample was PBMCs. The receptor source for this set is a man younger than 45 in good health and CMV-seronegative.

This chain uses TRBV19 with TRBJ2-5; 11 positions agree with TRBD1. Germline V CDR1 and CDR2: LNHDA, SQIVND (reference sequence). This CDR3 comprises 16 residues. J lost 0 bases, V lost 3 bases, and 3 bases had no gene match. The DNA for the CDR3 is TGTGCCAGTAGTATGGGGGACAGGGGGGACCAAGAGACCCAGTACTTC. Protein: CASSMGDRGDQETQYF. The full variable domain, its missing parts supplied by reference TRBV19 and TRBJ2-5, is DGGITQSPKYLFRKEGQNVTLSCEQNLNHDAMYWYRQDPGQGLRLIYYSQIVNDFQKGDIAEGYSVSREKKESFPLTVTSAQKNPTAFYLCASSMGDRGDQETQYFGPGTRLLVL.

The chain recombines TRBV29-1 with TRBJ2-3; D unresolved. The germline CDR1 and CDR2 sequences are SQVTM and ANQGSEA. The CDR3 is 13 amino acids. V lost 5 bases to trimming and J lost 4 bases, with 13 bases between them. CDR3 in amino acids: CSVYSSAADTQYF. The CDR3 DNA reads TGCAGCGTTTATTCAAGCGCGGCAGATACGCAGTATTTT.

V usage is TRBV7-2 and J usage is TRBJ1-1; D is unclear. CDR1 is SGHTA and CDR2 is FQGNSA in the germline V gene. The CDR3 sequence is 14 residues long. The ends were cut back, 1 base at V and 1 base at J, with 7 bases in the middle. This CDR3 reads CASSLGRPNTEAFF. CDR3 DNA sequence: TGTGCCAGCAGCTTAGGGCGGCCGAACACTGAAGCTTTCTTT.

The CDR3, as DNA: TGTGCCAGCAAGAAAACAGGGGGGAACACTGAAGCTTTCTTT. It specifies CASKKTGGNTEAFF. This chain joins TRBV19 and TRBJ1-1; 8 nucleotides agree with TRBD1. Germline V lookup: CDR1 LNHDA, CDR2 SQIVND (reference sequence). The CDR3 sequence is 14 residues long. The ends lost 9 bases at V and 1 base at J; junction bases unmatched: 7.

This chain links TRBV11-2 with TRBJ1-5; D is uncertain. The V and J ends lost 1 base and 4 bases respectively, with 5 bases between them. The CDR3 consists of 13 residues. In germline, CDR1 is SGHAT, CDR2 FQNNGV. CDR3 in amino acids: CASSLALNQPQHF. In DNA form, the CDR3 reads TGTGCCAGCAGCTTAGCCTTAAATCAGCCCCAGCATTTT.

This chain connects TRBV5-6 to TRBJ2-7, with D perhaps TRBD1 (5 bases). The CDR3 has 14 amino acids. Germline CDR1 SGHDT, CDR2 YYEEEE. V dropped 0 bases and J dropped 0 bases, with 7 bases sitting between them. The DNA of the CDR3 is TGTGCCAGCAGCTTGGGGGGCTCCTCCTACGAGCAGTACTTC. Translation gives CASSLGGSSYEQYF.

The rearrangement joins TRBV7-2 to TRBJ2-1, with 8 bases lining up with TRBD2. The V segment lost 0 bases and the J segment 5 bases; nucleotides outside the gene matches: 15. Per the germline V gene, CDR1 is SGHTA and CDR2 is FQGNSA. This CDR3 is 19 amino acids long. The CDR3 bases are TGTGCCAGCAGCTTAGCGTATCGGGTGGGTCTAGCGGGCAACAATGAGCAGTTCTTC. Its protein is CASSLAYRVGLAGNNEQFF.

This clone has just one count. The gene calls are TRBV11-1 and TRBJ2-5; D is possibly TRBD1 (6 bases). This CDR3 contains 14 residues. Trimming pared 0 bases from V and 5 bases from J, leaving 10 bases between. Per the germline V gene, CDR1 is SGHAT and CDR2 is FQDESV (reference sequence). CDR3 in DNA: TGTGCCAGCAGCTTAGCGGGGGCCGGGGAGACCCAGTACTTC. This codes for CASSLAGAGETQYF.

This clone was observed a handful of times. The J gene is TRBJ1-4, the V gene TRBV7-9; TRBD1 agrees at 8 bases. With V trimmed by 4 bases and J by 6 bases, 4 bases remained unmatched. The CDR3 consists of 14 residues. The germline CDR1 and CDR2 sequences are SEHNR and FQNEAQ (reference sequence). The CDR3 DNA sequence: TGTGCCAGCAGCTCCACAGGGGGGGATGAAAAACTGTTTTTT. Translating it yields CASSSTGGDEKLFF.

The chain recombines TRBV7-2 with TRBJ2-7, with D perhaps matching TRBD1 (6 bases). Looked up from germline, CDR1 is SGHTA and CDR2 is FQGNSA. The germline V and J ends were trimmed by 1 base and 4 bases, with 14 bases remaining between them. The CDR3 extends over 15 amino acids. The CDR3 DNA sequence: TGTGCCAGCAGCTTAGAATTCGACAGGATTTACGAGCAGTACTTC. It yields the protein CASSLEFDRIYEQYF.

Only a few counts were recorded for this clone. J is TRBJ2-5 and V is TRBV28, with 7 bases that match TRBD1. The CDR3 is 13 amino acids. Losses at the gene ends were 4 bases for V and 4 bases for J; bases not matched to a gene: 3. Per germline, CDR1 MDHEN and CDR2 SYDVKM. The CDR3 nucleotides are TGTGCCAGCAGTTGGGGGACAGCAGAGACCCAGTACTTC. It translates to CASSWGTAETQYF. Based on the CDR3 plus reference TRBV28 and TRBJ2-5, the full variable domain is DVKVTQSSRYLVKRTGEKVFLECVQDMDHENMFWYRQDPGLGLRLIYFSYDVKMKEKGDIPEGYSVSREKKERFSLILESASTNQTSMYLCASSWGTAETQYFGPGTRLLVL.

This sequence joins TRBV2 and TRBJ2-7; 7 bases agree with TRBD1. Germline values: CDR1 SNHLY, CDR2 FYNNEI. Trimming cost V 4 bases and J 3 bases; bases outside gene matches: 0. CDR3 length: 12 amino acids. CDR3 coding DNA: TGTGCCAGCAGTGGGGACAGCTACGAGCAGTACTTC. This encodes CASSGDSYEQYF.

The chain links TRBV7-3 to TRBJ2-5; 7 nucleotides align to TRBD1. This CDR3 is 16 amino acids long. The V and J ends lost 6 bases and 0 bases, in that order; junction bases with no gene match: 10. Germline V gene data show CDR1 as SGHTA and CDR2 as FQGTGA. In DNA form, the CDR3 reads TGTGCCAGCAGTTTAGGGGGCAGTGGGGACCAAGAGACCCAGTACTTC. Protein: CASSLGGSGDQETQYF.